This T cell receptor beta chain was retrieved from a study of OX40 agonist ivuxolimab in advanced cancers. Study background: A diagnosis of hepatocellular carcinoma, melanoma, renal cell or head and neck cancer was present in dose-escalation patients. Of mixed ages from about 23 to 85 and averaging about 60 years, the group was roughly 83% male. Study findings and constraints: Clonal expansion from baseline to week 6 occurred in both CD4+ and CD8+ T cells.

Assay used: immunoSEQ multiplex PCR; TCRdb lists only in-frame clones, some missing. The table has 57,000 or so clones, about 86% seen once. Looked up from germline, CDR1 is SGHVS and CDR2 is FQNEAQ. Between the trimmed V and J ends, which lost 4 bases and 3 bases, there was a span of 9 bases. CDR3 length: 13 amino acids. About this clone itself: As yet, its antigen is unknown.

Enrollment shut out patients with autoimmune disease history or systemic immunosuppression. The sequence derives from an adult with an advanced solid tumor such as melanoma, head and neck, liver or kidney cancer. This sample comprised CD4+ or CD8+ T cells sorted from blood, obtained in a trial of the OX40 agonist ivuxolimab. This chain connects TRBV7-8 to TRBJ2-5; D is perhaps TRBD1 (6 bases). CDR3 DNA: TGTGCCAGCAGCTCCGGACAGAAAGAGACCCAGTACTTC. Its translation: CASSSGQKETQYF.